A single sample is the source of the 15 T cell receptor beta chains below, sequenced in a study of T cells in Graves' hyperthyroidism and ophthalmopathy. From RNA transcripts, TCR beta CDR3 regions were amplified. HTBI primers were used for first-round RT-PCR of the TCR CDR3. Using its own MiXCR run on the multiplex PCR reads, TCRdb lists one record per CDR3 protein. The table includes some 440,000 distinct CDR3 sequences, approximately 14% detected once. The sample consisted of blood. These receptors were collected from a young woman with Graves' hyperthyroidism.

The chain combines TRBV7-6 with TRBJ2-3, with 10 bases lining up with TRBD2. Germline loops: CDR1 SGHVS, CDR2 FNYEAQ. After removal of 5 bases from V and 3 bases from J, the junction contained 5 bases not matched to a gene. The CDR3 contains 15 residues. The CDR3, as DNA: TGTGCCAGCAGCCTGGGGACTAGCGAAACAGATACGCAGTATTTT. Translating it yields CASSLGTSETDTQYF.

V and J are TRBV6-2 or TRBV6-3 and TRBJ1-5; D is undetermined. The CDR3 runs 12 residues. Trimming pared 0 bases from V and 12 bases from J, leaving 9 bases between. CDR1 is MNHEY and CDR2 is SVGEGT in the germline V gene. The CDR3 region is CASSYSNTFQHF. The CDR3, as DNA: TGTGCCAGCAGTTACTCGAACACATTCCAGCATTTT.

A word on this clonotype: A clone one base away is much larger, so this may be a read error. The chain combines TRBV7-9 with TRBJ2-2, with D possibly matching TRBD2 (5 bases). Trimming cost V 6 bases and J 3 bases, with 11 bases left between them. Germline V gene sequence: CDR1 SEHNR, CDR2 FQNEAQ (reference sequence). The CDR3 runs to 14 residues. The CDR3 DNA is TGTGCCAGCAGTACTAGAGGTCACACCGGGGAGCTGTTTTTT. As protein: CASSTRGHTGELFF. Full variable domain (rest looked up from reference TRBV7-9 and TRBJ2-2): DTGVSQNPRHKITKRGQNVTFRCDPISEHNRLYWYRQTLGQGPEFLTYFQNEAQLEKSRLLSDRFSAERPKGSFSTLEIQRTEQGDSAMYLCASSTRGHTGELFFGEGSRLTVL.

There are many counts of this clonotype. The CDR3 reads CASSSLLGRNEQFF. CDR3 coding DNA: TGTGCCAGCAGCTCCCTCTTGGGGCGCAATGAGCAGTTCTTC. This sequence joins TRBV11-2 and TRBJ2-1; D may be TRBD1 (5 bases). V lost 4 bases and J lost 6, with 13 bases in between. Germline CDR1 SGHAT, CDR2 FQNNGV. The CDR3 contains 14 residues.

With regard to this clonotype: Sequence at one end of the junction differs from germline and may be a read error. V is TRBV20-1 and J is TRBJ2-5, with TRBD2 as a possible D gene (5 bases). Germline-derived CDR1 and CDR2 are DFQATT and SNEGSKA (reference sequence). The length of the CDR3 is 11 residues. CDR3 protein: CSVPLAYNPNF. In DNA form, the CDR3 reads TGCAGTGTCCCGCTAGCTTACAACCCCAACTTC.

The sample holds many counts of this clonotype. This chain joins TRBV3-1 and TRBJ2-7; tentatively, D is TRBD2 (6 bases). This CDR3 spans 17 amino acids. Germline V CDR1 and CDR2: LGHDT, YNNKEL (reference sequence). V was cut by 4 bases and J by 2 bases, with 21 bases left in between. CDR3 region: CASSPAGAEPQAYEQYF. Written as DNA, the CDR3 is TGTGCCAGCAGCCCAGCGGGTGCGGAGCCTCAGGCCTACGAGCAGTACTTC.

This clonotype was observed at least ten times. V usage is TRBV2 and J usage is TRBJ1-1, with no clear D. CDR3 length: 18 amino acids. V was clipped by 3 bases and J by 0 bases, with 20 bases between them. Germline V gene data show CDR1 as SNHLY and CDR2 as FYNNEI. CDR3 DNA: TGTGCCAGCAGTGATGAGCACGGGAAAGGCTACCTGAACACTGAAGCTTTCTTT. Residues: CASSDEHGKGYLNTEAFF.

This clonotype was counted many times. The V call is TRBV15, the J call TRBJ2-3; a possible D gene is TRBD1 (6 bases). Germline loops: CDR1 LNHNV, CDR2 YYDKDF (reference sequence). V lost 0 bases to trimming and J lost 2 bases, with 12 bases between them. CDR3 size: 16 residues. This chain's CDR3 is CATSRDQGTYTDTQYF. The CDR3 nucleotides read TGTGCCACCAGCAGAGATCAGGGGACCTACACAGATACGCAGTATTTT.

The CDR3 region has the DNA TGTGCCAGTTGGGCGGGAAATGAGCAGTTCTTC. Its translation: CASWAGNEQFF. V and J are TRBV19 and TRBJ2-1, with a weak D call TRBD2 (6 bases). V dropped 8 bases and J dropped 7 bases, with 9 bases sitting between them. Germline lookup yields CDR1 LNHDA and CDR2 SQIVND (reference sequence). The CDR3 has 11 amino acids.

The chain carries TRBV20-1 and TRBJ1-1; D ambiguous. Deletions cut 6 bases from V and 12 bases from J, with 17 bases between. The germline V gene encodes CDR1 DFQATT and CDR2 SNEGSKA (reference sequence). This CDR3 is 11 amino acids long. CDR3 region: CSAIEQIGPFF. In nucleotides, the CDR3 is TGCAGTGCCATTGAACAGATTGGCCCTTTCTTT.

There are many counts of this clonotype. The V gene is TRBV7-2, the J gene TRBJ2-1; no clear D gene. The ends were cut back, 1 base at V and 8 bases at J, with 12 bases in the middle. Germline V gene lookup returns CDR1 SGHTA and CDR2 FQGNSA. The CDR3 is made up of 14 amino acids. CDR3 DNA sequence: TGTGCCAGCAGCTTAGTTGCACCTCGGGATGAGCAGTTCTTC. It translates to CASSLVAPRDEQFF.

This clonotype was detected ten times or more. The junction does not match germline at one end; this may be a read error. This chain joins TRBV18 and TRBJ2-3, with D tentatively TRBD1 (5 bases). The germline gives CDR1 KGHSH, CDR2 LQKENI. The CDR3 extends over 12 amino acids. CDR3 nucleotides: TGTGCCAGCTCAGCAGAGACAGACACGCAGTATTTT. Its translation: CASSAETDTQYF.

This clonotype showed up many times. The V and J genes are TRBV9 and TRBJ2-1; D unresolved. This CDR3 has 16 amino acids. CDR1 SGDLS and CDR2 YYNGEE come from the germline V gene. Trimming cost V 0 bases and J 1 base, with 11 bases left between them. Here the CDR3 DNA reads TGTGCCAGCAGCGTAGGATTGAGCCCATCCTACAATGAGCAGTTCTTC. Translated, it gives CASSVGLSPSYNEQFF.

This clonotype was counted ten times or more. The chain employs TRBV7-3 and TRBJ2-3, with TRBD2 matching 7 bases. Germline loops: CDR1 SGHTA, CDR2 FQGTGA. This CDR3 comprises 15 residues. V dropped 4 bases and J dropped 2; count of bases not matched to a gene: 6. The DNA for the CDR3 is TGTGCCAGCAGCTACCTAGCGGACCCCACAGATACGCAGTATTTT. Its protein is CASSYLADPTDTQYF. Combining the CDR3 with reference TRBV7-3 and TRBJ2-3 gives the whole variable domain GAGVSQTPSNKVTEKGKYVELRCDPISGHTALYWYRQSLGQGPEFLIYFQGTGAADDSGLPNDRFFAVRPEGSVSTLKIQRTERGDSAVYLCASSYLADPTDTQYFGPGTRLTVL.

This clonotype was seen repeatedly, ten times or more. The rearrangement uses TRBV7-2 and TRBJ2-1; tentative D call: TRBD2 (5 bases). This CDR3 is 15 amino acids long. CDR1 is SGHTA, CDR2 FQGNSA, per germline. V lost 5 bases, J lost 9 bases, and 20 bases lay in between. In nucleotides, the CDR3 is TGTGCCAGCAGCGTTACGTGGCTAGCTGATAGTGAGCAGTTCTTC. Protein product: CASSVTWLADSEQFF.